Listed below are T cell receptor beta chains from one sample, sequenced in a study of blood T cell repertoires in COVID-19. Some clones are missing from TCRdb's copy, which holds only in-frame ones; the method was immunoSEQ multiplex PCR. The data hold about 230,000 clones, with around four fifths observed a single time. Sequenced input: peripheral blood. The receptors were gathered from a man between 40 and 49 years old with acute or convalescent COVID-19. CDR3s include the opening cysteine and the closing phenylalanine or tryptophan. A D gene is named only where the DNA matches it firmly. Clone size is shown for a subset of rows, as once, few, many or a class of expanded clone.

abundance	d_gene	j_gene	v_gene	CDR3aa	CDR3nt
-	TRBD2	TRBJ2-1	TRBV19	CASSIGRVEQFF	TGTGCCAGTAGTATTGGGAGGGTTGAGCAGTTCTTC
-	-	TRBJ1-5	TRBV5-1	CASSLLSNQPQHF	TGCGCCAGCAGCTTGCTAAGCAATCAGCCCCAGCATTTT
-	TRBD1	TRBJ1-1	TRBV27	CASSQSDRLDGKAFF	TGTGCCAGCAGCCAATCGGACAGGCTTGACGGTAAAGCTTTCTTT
-	TRBD1	TRBJ2-7	TRBV27	CASRPRDSSYEQYF	TGTGCCAGCAGACCAAGGGACAGTTCCTACGAGCAGTACTTC
-	-	TRBJ2-7	TRBV7-2	CASSQGGPYEQYF	TGTGCCAGCAGCCAGGGAGGCCCCTACGAGCAGTACTTC
-	-	TRBJ2-1	TRBV5-1	CASSLVAGAYNEQFF	TGCGCCAGCAGCTTGGTGGCAGGGGCCTACAATGAGCAGTTCTTC
-	-	TRBJ1-5	TRBV6-5	CASSYSRSGPQHF	TGTGCCAGCAGTTACTCTAGGTCAGGGCCCCAGCATTTT
-	-	TRBJ1-6	TRBV9	CASSVAEGPLHF	TGTGCCAGCTCCGTAGCTGAGGGACCCCTCCACTTT
-	TRBD2	TRBJ2-7	TRBV7-2	CASSLQRDSYEQYF	TGTGCCAGCAGCTTACAGCGGGATTCCTACGAGCAGTACTTC
-	-	TRBJ1-1	TRBV30	CAWGTPVNTEAFF	TGTGCCTGGGGGACACCAGTGAACACTGAAGCTTTCTTT
-	-	TRBJ1-1	TRBV7-8	CASSLNFYRAYTEAFF	TGTGCCAGCAGCTTAAATTTTTACAGGGCGTACACTGAAGCTTTCTTT
-	TRBD1	TRBJ1-5	TRBV28	CASSGPGTEHSNQPQHF	TGTGCCAGCAGCGGTCCCGGGACAGAACATAGCAATCAGCCCCAGCATTTT
once	TRBD2	TRBJ2-5	TRBV5-1	CASSPWGAGGEETQYF	TGCGCCAGCAGCCCGTGGGGTGCGGGAGGGGAAGAGACCCAGTACTTC
-	-	TRBJ1-2	TRBV19	CASSITPGFGYTF	TGTGCCAGTAGTATCACTCCAGGGTTCGGCTACACCTTC
few	-	TRBJ1-3	TRBV15	CATRTSSGNTIYF	TGTGCCACCCGGACAAGCTCTGGAAACACCATATATTTT
-	-	TRBJ1-2	TRBV3-1/TRBV3-2	CASSQHGGYTF	TGTGCCAGCAGCCAACACGGTGGCTACACCTTC